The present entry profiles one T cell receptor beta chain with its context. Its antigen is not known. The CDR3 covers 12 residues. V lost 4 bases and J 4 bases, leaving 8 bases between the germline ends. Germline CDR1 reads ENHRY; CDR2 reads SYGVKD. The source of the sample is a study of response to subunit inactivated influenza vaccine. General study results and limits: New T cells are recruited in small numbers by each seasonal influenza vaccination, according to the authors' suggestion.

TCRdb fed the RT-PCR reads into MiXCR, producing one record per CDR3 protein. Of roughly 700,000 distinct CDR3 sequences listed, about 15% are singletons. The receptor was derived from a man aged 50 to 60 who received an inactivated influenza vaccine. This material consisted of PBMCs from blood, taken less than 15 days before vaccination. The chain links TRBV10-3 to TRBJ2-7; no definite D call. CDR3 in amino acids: CAISGNTYEQYF. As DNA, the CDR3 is TGTGCCATCAGTGGGAACACGTACGAGCAGTACTTC.